One sample yielded the 13 T cell receptor beta chains listed below, sequenced in a study of T-cell reconstitution after alpha-beta-depleted transplantation in children. Unique molecular identifiers were used to barcode this TCRbeta library. TCRdb passed the PCR reads through MiXCR, listing each CDR3 protein once. Among approximately 270,000 distinct CDR3 sequences listed, 9.9% were seen once. Material: PBMCs from the stem cell graft donor, obtained from the stem cell graft. These receptors were collected from a human donor who donated a stem cell graft to a child with SCID.

This clonotype was seen at least ten times. The gene calls are TRBV12-3 or TRBV12-4 and TRBJ1-5; no firm D call. The V gene lost 0 bases and the J gene lost 6 bases, with 9 bases spanning the gap. The CDR3 consists of 14 residues. CDR3 in DNA: TGTGCCAGCAGTTTAGCGCCCAAATCTCAGCCCCAGCATTTT. This encodes CASSLAPKSQPQHF.

The sample holds a few counts of this clonotype. The chain links TRBV20-1 to TRBJ2-1; 9 bases map to TRBD2. Germline V CDR1 and CDR2: DFQATT, SNEGSKA (reference sequence). V lost 0 bases and J lost 9; bases outside the gene matches: 6. This CDR3 is 14 amino acids long. In DNA, the CDR3 is TGCAGTGCTAGAGAAGGGCGGGGGGGCCCTGAGCAGTTCTTC. Translated: CSAREGRGGPEQFF.

This clonotype occurred a few times. The V and J genes are TRBV7-9 and TRBJ2-7, with TRBD2 as a possible D gene (6 bases). This CDR3 is built from 14 residues. The V gene's germline CDR1 is SEHNR and CDR2 FQNEAQ (reference sequence). Trimming left V 3 bases short and J 2 bases short, with 11 bases between. CDR3 amino acids: CASSFAGTPYEQYF. The CDR3 nucleotides read TGTGCCAGCAGCTTCGCGGGGACCCCCTACGAGCAGTACTTC. Together with reference TRBV7-9 and TRBJ2-7, the CDR3 gives the full variable domain: DTGVSQNPRHKITKRGQNVTFRCDPISEHNRLYWYRQTLGQGPEFLTYFQNEAQLEKSRLLSDRFSAERPKGSFSTLEIQRTEQGDSAMYLCASSFAGTPYEQYFGPGTRLTVT.

This clonotype was seen at least ten times. The chain is built from TRBV7-9 and TRBJ1-6; the D is unclear. The CDR3 is 15 residues long. Trimming took off 3 bases at V and 6 bases at J, with 12 bases between the two ends. The germline V gene encodes CDR1 SEHNR and CDR2 FQNEAQ (reference sequence). The CDR3: CASSLSAGTNSPLHF. The CDR3 DNA reads TGTGCCAGCAGCTTGAGTGCCGGCACTAATTCACCCCTCCACTTT.

This chain uses TRBV7-6 with TRBJ1-3; the D is unclear. The CDR3 runs to 15 residues. CDR1 SGHVS and CDR2 FNYEAQ come from the germline V gene. Trimming cost V 6 bases and J 4 bases, with 16 bases left between them. The CDR3 DNA reads as TGTGCCAGCAGGCTGTCGACTCTGGAAGGAAACACCATATATTTT. It translates to CASRLSTLEGNTIYF.

The chain recombines TRBV12-3 or TRBV12-4 with TRBJ2-1, with 11 bases matching TRBD2. V was clipped by 2 bases and J by 4 bases; unmatched bases: 4. The CDR3 totals 16 residues. The CDR3, as DNA: TGTGCCAGCAGTTTACAACTAGCGGGGGCTTACAATGAGCAGTTCTTC. It yields the protein CASSLQLAGAYNEQFF.

This clonotype was detected ten times or more. The V call is TRBV29-1, the J call TRBJ2-3; no clear D. The V end was cut by 3 bases, the J end by 2 bases, with 6 bases between. Germline V gene lookup returns CDR1 SQVTM and CDR2 ANQGSEA. The CDR3 runs 12 residues. CDR3 bases: TGCAGCGTTGAGGAATACACAGATACGCAGTATTTT. It translates to CSVEEYTDTQYF.

CDR3 bases: TGTGCCAGCAGCTTCGGGACGGGGTGGGGCACTGAAGCTTTCTTT. This sequence encodes CASSFGTGWGTEAFF. V and J are TRBV7-6 and TRBJ1-1, with D maybe TRBD1 (5 bases). Trimming cost V 3 bases and J 4 bases, with 15 bases left between them. The germline gives CDR1 SGHVS, CDR2 FNYEAQ. The CDR3 runs to 15 residues.

The CDR3 DNA reads TGTGCCAGCAGCTTAGGACAGGGCAGTAGGCAGCCCCAGCATTTT. It codes for CASSLGQGSRQPQHF. The rearrangement joins TRBV7-8 to TRBJ1-5; 7 nucleotides agree with TRBD1. Losses at the gene ends were 1 base for V and 7 bases for J; bases not matched to a gene: 7. Germline CDR1 is SGHVS and CDR2 is FQNEAQ. The CDR3 loop spans 15 amino acids.

This clonotype was seen repeatedly, ten times or more. The chain has TRBV6-5 and TRBJ2-1; 7 bases agree with TRBD1. The CDR3 extends over 13 amino acids. Trimming cost V 4 bases and J 9 bases; bases outside gene matches: 6. Germline V lookup: CDR1 MNHEY, CDR2 SVGAGI. The CDR3 sequence: CASSSPRGFEQFF. The CDR3 DNA reads TGTGCCAGCAGTTCGCCCAGGGGGTTTGAGCAGTTCTTC.

This clonotype was detected only a few times. V and J are TRBV7-2 and TRBJ1-1; TRBD1 matches at 9 bases. The CDR3 loop spans 15 amino acids. Germline V CDR1 and CDR2: SGHTA, FQGNSA. V lost 5 bases, J lost 4 bases, and 8 bases stayed unmatched. As DNA, the CDR3 is TGTGCCAGCAGCCCGGGACAGGGATCGGTCACTGAAGCTTTCTTT. Its protein product is CASSPGQGSVTEAFF.

This clonotype was detected ten times or more. The chain joins TRBV10-3 to TRBJ2-5; TRBD1 aligns across 10 bases. From germline, CDR1 is ENHRY and CDR2 SYGVKD. The CDR3 extends over 14 amino acids. V was pared by 10 bases and J by 1 base, with 6 bases of the junction left unmatched. The CDR3 spells CATRTGGPQETQYF. The CDR3 bases are TGTGCCACTCGGACAGGGGGTCCCCAAGAGACCCAGTACTTC.

There are a few counts of this clonotype. V usage is TRBV7-2 and J usage is TRBJ2-5, with D hard to call. This CDR3 region has 12 residues. V dropped 5 bases and J dropped 2 bases, with 6 bases sitting between them. The germline V gene has CDR1 SGHTA and CDR2 FQGNSA. The CDR3 nucleotides read TGTGCCAGCAGCATTTTACAAGAGACCCAGTACTTC. Translating it yields CASSILQETQYF.